The 31 T cell receptor beta chains below were found in one sample sequenced in a study of early T cells in non-severe SARS-CoV-2 infection. TCRdb used MiXCR to reprocess the 5' RACE reads, holding one entry per CDR3 protein. Found here are around 44,000 distinct CDR3 sequences, 6.5% to 9.5% of them singletons; the top ten hold around 6.1%. Sequences were obtained from whole blood. Source of these receptors: an adult who was a healthcare worker with PCR-confirmed SARS-CoV-2 infection or an uninfected control (not recorded which).

This clonotype has at least ten counts. V is TRBV20-1 and J is TRBJ2-1; TRBD1 matches 9 bases. This CDR3 spans 13 amino acids. Germline trimming cut 6 bases from V and 4 bases from J; bases unmatched to any gene: 4. Germline V gene data show CDR1 as DFQATT and CDR2 as SNEGSKA (reference sequence). CDR3 sequence reads: CSAPGQGYNEQFF. In DNA, the CDR3 is TGCAGTGCCCCGGGACAGGGTTACAATGAGCAGTTCTTC.

V gene TRBV19 combines with J gene TRBJ1-2; unclear D gene. The CDR3 sequence is 15 residues long. The germline V gene has CDR1 LNHDA and CDR2 SQIVND (reference sequence). The V and J ends lost 7 bases and 2 bases respectively, with 17 bases between them. Written as DNA, the CDR3 is TGTGCCAGTACCCCCGGGAAAGGTCCCAACTATGGCTACACCTTC. Its protein is CASTPGKGPNYGYTF.

On this clonotype itself: Given a much more abundant clone one base away, this may be a read error. The chain couples TRBV20-1 to TRBJ1-5, with D unresolved. The CDR3 sequence is 15 residues long. Germline-derived CDR1 and CDR2 are DFQATT and SNEGSKA (reference sequence). CDR3: CSADRTSSGNQHQHF. CDR3 in DNA: TGCAGTGCCGACCGGACCTCATCGGGCAATCAGCACCAGCATTTT.

The rearrangement links TRBV5-6 to TRBJ2-1, with D possibly being TRBD2 (6 bases). The V gene's germline CDR1 is SGHDT and CDR2 YYEEEE. The CDR3 consists of 13 residues. Trimming shortened V by 0 bases and J by 9 bases, and 10 bases separated the two germline ends. CDR3 sequence: CASSLVAVPEQFF. The CDR3 bases are TGTGCCAGCAGCTTGGTAGCGGTTCCTGAGCAGTTCTTC.

This clonotype showed up many times. This rearrangement joins TRBV3-1 to TRBJ2-7, with 9 bases aligning to TRBD2. V was clipped by 2 bases and J by 2 bases; unmatched bases: 13. The CDR3 extends over 18 amino acids. CDR1 and CDR2 (germline): LGHDT, YNNKEL (reference sequence). The CDR3 here is CASSQFMSSGGNPYEQYF. The CDR3 coding sequence is TGTGCCAGCAGCCAATTCATGTCGAGCGGGGGGAATCCCTACGAGCAGTACTTC.

The sample holds many counts of this clonotype. DNA of the CDR3: TGTGCCAGCAGCCCGCGAGGGATCCAAGGAGATACGCAGTATTTT. It translates to CASSPRGIQGDTQYF. The chain has TRBV14 and TRBJ2-3; D perhaps matches TRBD2 (5 bases). Per the germline V gene, CDR1 is SGHDN and CDR2 is FVKESK. V was shortened by 4 bases and J by 5 bases, with 16 bases between the two germline ends. The CDR3 is 15 amino acids. Variable domain in full (rest from reference TRBV14 and TRBJ2-3): EAGVTQFPSHSVIEKGQTVTLRCDPISGHDNLYWYRRVMGKEIKFLLHFVKESKQDESGMPNNRFLAERTGGTYSTLKVQPAELEDSGVYFCASSPRGIQGDTQYFGPGTRLTVL.

V and J are TRBV28 and TRBJ2-1; D call uncertain. Germline V gives CDR1 MDHEN, CDR2 SYDVKM. The CDR3 spans 16 residues. V shed 5 bases and J shed 0 bases, with 14 bases lying between them. DNA for the CDR3: TGTGCCAGCAGTCCCCCCGGTAGCCTCTCCTACAATGAGCAGTTCTTC. It translates to CASSPPGSLSYNEQFF.

The V gene is TRBV2, the J gene TRBJ1-2; 9 positions agree with TRBD1. This CDR3 is 14 amino acids long. With V trimmed by 5 bases and J by 8 bases, 9 bases remained unmatched. The germline V gene has CDR1 SNHLY and CDR2 FYNNEI. DNA for the CDR3: TGTGCCAGCAGTCAACTACAGGGGGCGGGAGGCTACACCTTC. Protein product: CASSQLQGAGGYTF.

In this sample, this clonotype turned up many times. For the CDR3, the DNA is TGCGCCAGCAGCATCGGACGGAACTCTGGAAACACCATATATTTT. Translation: CASSIGRNSGNTIYF. The V and J genes are TRBV5-1 and TRBJ1-3; D ambiguous. Germline CDR1 and CDR2: SGHRS and YFSETQ. The CDR3 is made up of 15 amino acids. Trimming removed 4 bases at V and 0 bases at J, with 11 bases between.

The V gene is TRBV12-3 or TRBV12-4, the J gene TRBJ2-3; TRBD2 is a possible D gene (5 bases). Trimming shortened V by 0 bases and J by 4 bases, and 11 bases separated the two germline ends. The CDR3 loop spans 15 amino acids. In nucleotides, the CDR3 is TGTGCCAGCAGTTTAGCAGGTCGGGGTCCAGATACGCAGTATTTT. This gives the protein CASSLAGRGPDTQYF.

This clonotype was counted many times. The chain employs TRBV12-3 or TRBV12-4 and TRBJ2-1, with 8 positions matching TRBD1. The ends lost 5 bases at V and 6 bases at J; junction bases unmatched: 12. The CDR3 is made up of 16 amino acids. The CDR3 here is CASSQTGVPNANEQFF. The CDR3 DNA is TGTGCCAGCAGTCAGACAGGGGTGCCAAATGCCAATGAGCAGTTCTTC.

The V and J genes are TRBV27 and TRBJ2-7; 8 nucleotides match TRBD2. The CDR3 is 13 residues long. The germline V gene encodes CDR1 MNHEY and CDR2 SMNVEV (reference sequence). With V trimmed by 2 bases and J by 4 bases, 1 base remained unmatched. CDR3 bases: TGTGCCAGCAGTTTAAGCGGGGGATACGAGCAGTACTTC. This translates into CASSLSGGYEQYF.

The chain joins TRBV5-1 to TRBJ1-1; D is uncertain. The V end was cut by 3 bases, the J end by 8 bases, with 14 bases between. Germline lookup yields CDR1 SGHRS and CDR2 YFSETQ. There are 13 residues in the CDR3. The CDR3 is CASSWTPQGEAFF. As DNA, the CDR3 is TGCGCCAGCAGCTGGACTCCACAAGGAGAAGCTTTCTTT.

This clonotype was counted only a few times. This sequence joins TRBV7-6 and TRBJ1-5; a possible D gene is TRBD1 (6 bases). Trimming pared 5 bases from V and 1 base from J, leaving 12 bases between. The CDR3 loop spans 15 amino acids. The V gene's germline CDR1 is SGHVS and CDR2 FNYEAQ. CDR3 loop: CASSPQGVSNQPQHF. CDR3 sequence (DNA): TGTGCCAGCAGCCCACAGGGTGTAAGCAATCAGCCCCAGCATTTT.

The genes are TRBV2 and TRBJ1-1; D is unclear. The germline gives CDR1 SNHLY, CDR2 FYNNEI. This CDR3 is 16 amino acids long. V dropped 1 base and J dropped 3 bases, with 15 bases sitting between them. This chain's CDR3 is CASSEGTGGPYTEAFF. CDR3 DNA: TGTGCCAGCAGTGAAGGGACCGGTGGGCCATACACTGAAGCTTTCTTT.

This clonotype has at least ten counts. The rearrangement links TRBV11-2 to TRBJ1-5; no definite D call. This CDR3 has 12 amino acids. CDR1 and CDR2 (germline): SGHAT, FQNNGV. The germline V and J ends were trimmed by 5 bases and 4 bases, with 6 bases remaining between them. The CDR3 loop is CASSPENQPQHF. The DNA of the CDR3 is TGTGCCAGCAGCCCAGAGAATCAGCCCCAGCATTTT.

This clonotype showed up many times. J is TRBJ2-3 and V is TRBV14; the match to TRBD1 covers 9 bases. Per germline, CDR1 SGHDN and CDR2 FVKESK. The CDR3 extends over 15 amino acids. Trimming removed 3 bases from V and 6 bases from J; junction bases left unmatched: 7. CDR3 sequence: CASSQWTGERDTQYF. The CDR3 bases are TGTGCCAGCAGCCAGTGGACAGGGGAGAGGGATACGCAGTATTTT.

The J gene is TRBJ1-5, the V gene TRBV27; 8 positions match TRBD1. The CDR3 has 17 amino acids. Losses at the gene ends were 5 bases for V and 7 bases for J; bases not matched to a gene: 16. CDR1 is MNHEY, CDR2 SMNVEV, per germline (reference sequence). CDR3 sequence: CASSAGQGLMGYQPQHF. The DNA of the CDR3 is TGTGCCAGCAGTGCTGGACAGGGATTGATGGGGTACCAGCCCCAGCATTTT.

This clonotype occurred a few times. V is TRBV5-1 and J is TRBJ1-6; TRBD1 matches at 7 bases. V lost 3 bases to trimming and J lost 5 bases; unmatched junction nucleotides: 2. The CDR3 contains 14 residues. Germline loops: CDR1 SGHRS, CDR2 YFSETQ. CDR3 coding DNA: TGCGCCAGCAGCTCCGGGACAGATAATTCACCCCTCCACTTT. Its translation is CASSSGTDNSPLHF. The full variable domain, with the rest looked up from reference TRBV5-1 and TRBJ1-6, is KAGVTQTPRYLIKTRGQQVTLSCSPISGHRSVSWYQQTPGQGLQFLFEYFSETQRNKGNFPGRFSGRQFSNSRSEMNVSTLELGDSALYLCASSSGTDNSPLHFGNGTRLTVT.

This clonotype was observed many times. This chain uses TRBV10-1 with TRBJ1-1; TRBD1 agrees at 11 bases. The CDR3 has 19 amino acids. Trimming at V came to 5 bases and at J to 6 bases, leaving 20 bases not matched to a gene. The germline gives CDR1 WNHNN, CDR2 SYGVQD (reference sequence). The CDR3 spells CASSSHPGQGASKVPEAFF. In DNA form, the CDR3 reads TGCGCCAGCAGTTCTCACCCTGGACAGGGGGCTTCGAAGGTACCTGAAGCTTTCTTT.

There are many counts of this clonotype. This chain uses TRBV27 with TRBJ1-5; D possibly corresponds to TRBD1 (5 bases). Germline V gene lookup returns CDR1 MNHEY and CDR2 SMNVEV (reference sequence). This CDR3 has 17 amino acids. V was clipped by 4 bases and J by 1 base, with 17 bases between them. DNA for the CDR3: TGTGCCAGCAGTTCCTACCGGGACCGAGGGAGCAATCAGCCCCAGCATTTT. This codes for CASSSYRDRGSNQPQHF.

The table lists this clonotype with many counts. The chain recombines TRBV7-2 with TRBJ2-1; 8 bases are a match to TRBD2. V was pared by 7 bases and J by 4 bases, with 9 bases of the junction left unmatched. Germline V gives CDR1 SGHTA, CDR2 FQGNSA. The CDR3 spans 15 residues. The CDR3 is CASNLSGGPYNEQFF. CDR3 nucleotides: TGTGCCAGCAACCTATCGGGGGGGCCTTACAATGAGCAGTTCTTC.

This clonotype was seen many times. The rearrangement joins TRBV20-1 to TRBJ2-2; 11 bases match TRBD1. J was trimmed by 6 bases and V by 6 bases; bases with no gene match: 0. Germline V gene data show CDR1 as DFQATT and CDR2 as SNEGSKA (reference sequence). CDR3 size: 12 residues. The DNA of the CDR3 is TGCAGTGCGGGACAGGGGGCCGGGGAGCTGTTTTTT. This encodes CSAGQGAGELFF.

This clonotype was seen only a few times. The V gene is TRBV20-1, the J gene TRBJ2-7, with no clear D. The CDR3 sequence is 13 residues long. Per germline, CDR1 DFQATT and CDR2 SNEGSKA (reference sequence). Trimming removed 3 bases from V and 0 bases from J, with 9 bases in between. CDR3 loop: CSASGPSSYEQYF. The CDR3 DNA reads TGCAGTGCTAGCGGGCCGAGCTCCTACGAGCAGTACTTC.

This clonotype occurred many times. This chain connects TRBV27 to TRBJ2-5; D is unclear. The CDR3 is made up of 17 amino acids. Germline V gene sequence: CDR1 MNHEY, CDR2 SMNVEV (reference sequence). Deletions cut 4 bases from V and 0 bases from J, with 18 bases between. CDR3 region: CASSWTELLQYQETQYF. In nucleotides, the CDR3 is TGTGCCAGCAGTTGGACCGAACTTCTACAGTACCAAGAGACCCAGTACTTC.

This clonotype was observed many times. The chain combines TRBV28 with TRBJ2-1; no definite D call. The CDR3 is 13 residues long. From germline, CDR1 is MDHEN and CDR2 SYDVKM. V shed 3 bases and J shed 7 bases, with 10 bases lying between them. CDR3 residues: CASSFQSYNEQFF. CDR3 DNA sequence: TGTGCCAGCAGTTTCCAGTCTTATAATGAGCAGTTCTTC.

The chain recombines TRBV5-1 with TRBJ2-1; D remains unclear. The CDR3 loop spans 14 amino acids. Germline V CDR1 and CDR2: SGHRS, YFSETQ. The V end was cut by 0 bases, the J end by 2 bases, with 6 bases between. The CDR3 is CASSLAEAYNEQFF. Written as DNA, the CDR3 is TGCGCCAGCAGCTTGGCCGAGGCCTACAATGAGCAGTTCTTC.

This clonotype was found many times. The V and J genes are TRBV25-1 and TRBJ1-6, with D perhaps TRBD1 (6 bases). The CDR3 consists of 14 residues. Deletions cut 0 bases from V and 11 bases from J, with 11 bases between. The germline gives CDR1 MGHDK, CDR2 SYGVNS. The CDR3 nucleotides read TGTGCCAGCAGTGAATATAAGGGGGACGCACCCCTCCACTTT. It is translated as CASSEYKGDAPLHF.

The chain is built from TRBV6-4 and TRBJ1-5, with D perhaps TRBD1 (6 bases). The CDR3 length is 13 residues. With 4 bases removed from V and 11 bases from J, the gap between germline ends came to 15 bases. CDR1 and CDR2 (germline): MRHNA, SNTAGT. The CDR3 region is CASSALQGSTQHF. CDR3 nucleotide sequence: TGTGCCAGCAGTGCCTTACAGGGCTCCACCCAGCATTTT.

This clonotype was recorded a few times. The J gene is TRBJ2-2, the V gene TRBV2; D is unclear. V gave up 5 bases and J gave up 4 bases, with 8 bases separating them. The CDR3 contains 13 residues. Germline values: CDR1 SNHLY, CDR2 FYNNEI. DNA for the CDR3: TGTGCCAGCAGTTGGGCCCGCACCGGGGAGCTGTTTTTT. This gives the protein CASSWARTGELFF.

This clonotype appeared many times. The CDR3 nucleotides are TGTGCCAGCAGTTGGGGGACATCGTCGAATACGCAGTATTTT. Amino acids: CASSWGTSSNTQYF. The chain has TRBV12-3 or TRBV12-4 and TRBJ2-3; D might be TRBD1 (6 bases). Trimming stripped 4 bases from V and 7 bases from J, with 15 bases between. The length of the CDR3 is 14 residues.